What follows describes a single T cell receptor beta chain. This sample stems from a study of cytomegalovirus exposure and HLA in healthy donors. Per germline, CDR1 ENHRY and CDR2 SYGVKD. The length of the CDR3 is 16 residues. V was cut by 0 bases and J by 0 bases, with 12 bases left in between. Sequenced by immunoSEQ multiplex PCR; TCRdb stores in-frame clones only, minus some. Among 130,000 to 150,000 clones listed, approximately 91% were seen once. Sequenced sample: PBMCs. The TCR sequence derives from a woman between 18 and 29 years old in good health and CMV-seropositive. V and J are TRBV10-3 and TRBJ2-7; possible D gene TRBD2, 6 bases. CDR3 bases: TGTGCCATCAGTGAGTCGGGGAGGCGAGCCTCCTACGAGCAGTACTTC. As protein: CAISESGRRASYEQYF.